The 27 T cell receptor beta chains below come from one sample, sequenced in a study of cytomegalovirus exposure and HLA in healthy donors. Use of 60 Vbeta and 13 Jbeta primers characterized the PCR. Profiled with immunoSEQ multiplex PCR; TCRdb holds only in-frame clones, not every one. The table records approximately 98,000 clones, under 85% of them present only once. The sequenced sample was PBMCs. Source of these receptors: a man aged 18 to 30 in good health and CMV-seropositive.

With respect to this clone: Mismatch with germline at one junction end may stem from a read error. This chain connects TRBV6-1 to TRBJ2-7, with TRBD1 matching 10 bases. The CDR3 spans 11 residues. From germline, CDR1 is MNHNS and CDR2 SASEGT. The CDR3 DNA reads TGTGCCACTACGGACAGGGGGACTTTTCCCTTC. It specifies CATTDRGTFPF.

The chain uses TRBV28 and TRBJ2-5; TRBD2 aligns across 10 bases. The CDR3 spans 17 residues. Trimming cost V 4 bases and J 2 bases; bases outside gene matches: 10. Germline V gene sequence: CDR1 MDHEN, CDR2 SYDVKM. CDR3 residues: CASSYDPILAGQETQYF. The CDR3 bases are TGTGCCAGCAGTTACGACCCCATACTAGCGGGACAAGAGACCCAGTACTTC. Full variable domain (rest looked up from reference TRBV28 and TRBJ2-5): DVKVTQSSRYLVKRTGEKVFLECVQDMDHENMFWYRQDPGLGLRLIYFSYDVKMKEKGDIPEGYSVSREKKERFSLILESASTNQTSMYLCASSYDPILAGQETQYFGPGTRLLVL.

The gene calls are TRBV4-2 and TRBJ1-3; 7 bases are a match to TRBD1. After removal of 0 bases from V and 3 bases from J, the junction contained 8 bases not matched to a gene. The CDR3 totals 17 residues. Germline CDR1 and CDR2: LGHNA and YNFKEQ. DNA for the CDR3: TGTGCCAGCAGCCAAGATCAGACAGGGCCGTTTGGAAACACCATATATTTT. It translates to CASSQDQTGPFGNTIYF.

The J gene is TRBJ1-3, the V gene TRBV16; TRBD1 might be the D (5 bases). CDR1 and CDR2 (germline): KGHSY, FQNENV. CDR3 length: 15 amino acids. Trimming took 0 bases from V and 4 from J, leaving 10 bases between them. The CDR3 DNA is TGTGCCAGCAGCCAATCGCGGGGGAAAGGAAACACCATATATTTT. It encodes CASSQSRGKGNTIYF.

Here the CDR3 reads CASSLRLQETQYF. The CDR3 coding sequence is TGTGCCAGCAGCTTGCGACTTCAAGAGACCCAGTACTTC. The chain carries TRBV5-4 and TRBJ2-5; D remains unclear. Trimming stripped 1 base from V and 2 bases from J, with 6 bases between. The CDR3 consists of 13 residues. The germline V gene encodes CDR1 SGHNT and CDR2 YYREEE (reference sequence).

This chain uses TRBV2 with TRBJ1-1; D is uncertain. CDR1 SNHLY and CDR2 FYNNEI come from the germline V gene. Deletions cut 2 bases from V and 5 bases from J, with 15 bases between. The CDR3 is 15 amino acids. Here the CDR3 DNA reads TGTGCCAGCAGTGAATTGGGAGGAGTGAGGACTGAAGCTTTCTTT. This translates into CASSELGGVRTEAFF.

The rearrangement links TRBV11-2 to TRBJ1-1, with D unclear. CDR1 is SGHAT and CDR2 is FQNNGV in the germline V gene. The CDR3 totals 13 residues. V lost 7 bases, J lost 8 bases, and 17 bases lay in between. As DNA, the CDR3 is TGTGCCAGCAACTCCCGCCGGTGTCTCGAAGCTTTCTTT. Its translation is CASNSRRCLEAFF. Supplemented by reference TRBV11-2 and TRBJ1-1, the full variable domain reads EAGVAQSPRYKIIEKRQSVAFWCNPISGHATLYWYQQILGQGPKLLIQFQNNGVVDDSQLPKDRFSAERLKGVDSTLKIQPAKLEDSAVYLCASNSRRCLEAFFGQGTRLTVV.

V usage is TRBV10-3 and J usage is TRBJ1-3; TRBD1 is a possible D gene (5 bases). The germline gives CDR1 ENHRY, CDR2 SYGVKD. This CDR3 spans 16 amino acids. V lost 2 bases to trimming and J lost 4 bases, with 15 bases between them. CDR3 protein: CAISERGGDSGNTIYF. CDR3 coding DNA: TGTGCCATCAGTGAGAGAGGAGGGGACTCCGGAAACACCATATATTTT.

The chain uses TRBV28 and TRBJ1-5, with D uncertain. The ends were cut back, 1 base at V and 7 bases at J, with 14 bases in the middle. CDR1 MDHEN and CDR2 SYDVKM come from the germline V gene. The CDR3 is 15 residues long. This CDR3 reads CASSLYGIGIQPQHF. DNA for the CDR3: TGTGCCAGCAGTTTATACGGGATTGGGATCCAGCCCCAGCATTTT.

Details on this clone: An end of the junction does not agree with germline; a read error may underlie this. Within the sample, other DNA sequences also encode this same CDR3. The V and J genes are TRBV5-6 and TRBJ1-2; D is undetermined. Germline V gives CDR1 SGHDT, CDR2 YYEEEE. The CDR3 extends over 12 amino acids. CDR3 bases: TGTGCCAGCAGCGTAACGGACTATGGCTACACTTTC. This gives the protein CASSVTDYGYTF.

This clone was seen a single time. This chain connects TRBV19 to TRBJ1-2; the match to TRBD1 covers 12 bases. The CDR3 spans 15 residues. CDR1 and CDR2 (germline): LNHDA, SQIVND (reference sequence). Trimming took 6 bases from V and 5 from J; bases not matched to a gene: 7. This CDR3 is CASSAGTGGSYGYTF. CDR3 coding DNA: TGTGCCAGTAGCGCCGGGACAGGGGGCAGTTATGGCTACACCTTC.

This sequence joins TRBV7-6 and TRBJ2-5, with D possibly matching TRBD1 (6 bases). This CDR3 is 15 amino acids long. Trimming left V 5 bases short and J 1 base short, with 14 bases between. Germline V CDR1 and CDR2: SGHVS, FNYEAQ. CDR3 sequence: CASSAPQGSQETQYF. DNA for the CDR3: TGTGCCAGCAGCGCCCCACAGGGTTCCCAAGAGACCCAGTACTTC.

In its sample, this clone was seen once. In DNA form, the CDR3 reads TGTGCCAGCAGTCACGAGGGCGCGAACACCGGGGAGCTGTTTTTT. Its protein product is CASSHEGANTGELFF. This sequence joins TRBV25-1 and TRBJ2-2, with D maybe TRBD2 (5 bases). V gave up 5 bases and J gave up 0 bases, with 10 bases separating them. CDR3 size: 15 residues. Germline V CDR1 and CDR2: MGHDK, SYGVNS.

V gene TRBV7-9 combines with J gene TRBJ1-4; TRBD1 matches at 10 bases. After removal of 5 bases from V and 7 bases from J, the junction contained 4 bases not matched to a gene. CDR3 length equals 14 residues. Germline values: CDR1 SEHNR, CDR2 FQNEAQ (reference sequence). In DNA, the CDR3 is TGTGCCAGCAGCCGGGACAGGGGTCGTGAAAAACTGTTTTTT. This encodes CASSRDRGREKLFF.

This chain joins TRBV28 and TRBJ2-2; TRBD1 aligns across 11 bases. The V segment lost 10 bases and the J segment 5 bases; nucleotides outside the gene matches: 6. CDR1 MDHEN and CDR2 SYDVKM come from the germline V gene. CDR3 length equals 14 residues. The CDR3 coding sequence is TGTGCCACAGGACAGGGGGCGGGAACCGGGGAGCTGTTTTTT. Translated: CATGQGAGTGELFF.

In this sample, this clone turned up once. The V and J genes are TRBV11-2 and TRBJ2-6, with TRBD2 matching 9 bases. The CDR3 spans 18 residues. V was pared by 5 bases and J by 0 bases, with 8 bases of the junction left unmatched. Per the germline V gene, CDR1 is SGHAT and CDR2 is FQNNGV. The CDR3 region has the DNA TGTGCCAGCAGCCTGTACCTAGCGGGGACCTCTGGGGCCAACGTCCTGACTTTC. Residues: CASSLYLAGTSGANVLTF.

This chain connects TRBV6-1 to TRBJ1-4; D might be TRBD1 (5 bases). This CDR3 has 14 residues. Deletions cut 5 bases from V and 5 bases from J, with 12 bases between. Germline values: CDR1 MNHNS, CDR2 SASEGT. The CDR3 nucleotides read TGTGCCAGCAGTAAAGACAGTGAGAATGAAAAACTGTTTTTT. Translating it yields CASSKDSENEKLFF.

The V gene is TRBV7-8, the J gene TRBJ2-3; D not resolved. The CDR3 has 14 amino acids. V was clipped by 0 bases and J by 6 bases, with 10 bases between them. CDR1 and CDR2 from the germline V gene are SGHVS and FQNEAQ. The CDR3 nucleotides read TGTGCCAGCAGCTTAGCGTCACCGGTGGATACGCAGTATTTT. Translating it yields CASSLASPVDTQYF.

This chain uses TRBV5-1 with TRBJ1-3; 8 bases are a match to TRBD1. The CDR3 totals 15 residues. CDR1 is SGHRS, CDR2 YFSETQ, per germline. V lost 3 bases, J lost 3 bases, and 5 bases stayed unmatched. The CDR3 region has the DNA TGCGCCAGCAGCTCCAGGGGGCGGGTTGGAAACACCATATATTTT. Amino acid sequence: CASSSRGRVGNTIYF.

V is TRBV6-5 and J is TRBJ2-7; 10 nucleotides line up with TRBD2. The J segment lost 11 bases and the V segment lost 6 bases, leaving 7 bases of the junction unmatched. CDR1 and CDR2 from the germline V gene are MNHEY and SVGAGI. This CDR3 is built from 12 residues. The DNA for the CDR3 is TGTGCCAGCAGCTCACTAGCGGGGATCGAGTACTTC. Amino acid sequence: CASSSLAGIEYF.

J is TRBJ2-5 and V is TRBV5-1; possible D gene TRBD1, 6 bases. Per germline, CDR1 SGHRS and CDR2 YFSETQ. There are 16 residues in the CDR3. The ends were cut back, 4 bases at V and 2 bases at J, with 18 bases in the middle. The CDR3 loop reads CASSALFRGRQETQYF. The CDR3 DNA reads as TGCGCCAGCAGCGCTTTATTCAGGGGTAGGCAAGAGACCCAGTACTTC.

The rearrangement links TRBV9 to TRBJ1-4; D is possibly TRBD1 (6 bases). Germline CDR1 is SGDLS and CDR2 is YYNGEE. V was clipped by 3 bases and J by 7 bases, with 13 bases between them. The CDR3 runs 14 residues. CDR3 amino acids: CASSGYRAPEKLFF. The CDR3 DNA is TGTGCCAGCAGCGGTTACAGGGCTCCTGAAAAACTGTTTTTT.

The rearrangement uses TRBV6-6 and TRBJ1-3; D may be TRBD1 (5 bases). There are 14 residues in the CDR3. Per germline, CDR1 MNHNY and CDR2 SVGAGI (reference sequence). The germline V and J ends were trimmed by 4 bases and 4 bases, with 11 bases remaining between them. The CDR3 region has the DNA TGTGCCAGCAGTTTTAGGGGCTCCGGAAACACCATATATTTT. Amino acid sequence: CASSFRGSGNTIYF.

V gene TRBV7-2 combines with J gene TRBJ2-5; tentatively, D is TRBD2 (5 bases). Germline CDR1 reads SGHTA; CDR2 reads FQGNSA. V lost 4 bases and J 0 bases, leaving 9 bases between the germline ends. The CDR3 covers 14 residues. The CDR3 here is CASSSGGNQETQYF. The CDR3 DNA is TGTGCCAGCAGCTCCGGAGGAAACCAAGAGACCCAGTACTTC.

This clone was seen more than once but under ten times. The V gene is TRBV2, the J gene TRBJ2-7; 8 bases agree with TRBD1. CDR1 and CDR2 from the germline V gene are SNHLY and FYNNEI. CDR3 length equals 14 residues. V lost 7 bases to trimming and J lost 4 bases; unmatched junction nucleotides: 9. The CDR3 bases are TGTGCCAGCACGGCAGGACAGGGAGTTTACGAGCAGTACTTC. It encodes CASTAGQGVYEQYF.

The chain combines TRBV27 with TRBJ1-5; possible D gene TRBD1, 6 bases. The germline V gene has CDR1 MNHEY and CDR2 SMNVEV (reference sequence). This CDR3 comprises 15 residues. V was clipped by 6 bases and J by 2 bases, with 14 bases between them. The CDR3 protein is CASSSFYRGNQPQHF. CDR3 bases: TGTGCCAGCAGCTCTTTTTACAGGGGCAATCAGCCCCAGCATTTT.

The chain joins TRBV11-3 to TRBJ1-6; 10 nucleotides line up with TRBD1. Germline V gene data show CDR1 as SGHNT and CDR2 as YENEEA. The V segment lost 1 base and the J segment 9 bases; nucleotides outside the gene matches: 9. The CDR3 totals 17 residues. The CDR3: CASSLVLTGGERSPLHF. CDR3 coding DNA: TGTGCCAGCAGCTTAGTACTGACAGGGGGCGAACGTTCACCCCTCCACTTT.